This entry lists 6 T cell receptor beta chains sequenced from one sample in a study of liver allograft versus peripheral blood T cells (dated by TCRdb to 2020 to 2022). Background for the entire study: In liver transplant recipients, the study looked at T cell receptor repertoires in the peripheral blood and set them against the repertoires found within the transplanted livers.

Instrument used: Illumina MiSeq. In TCRdb, the public reads were trimmed at Q25 with fastp and aligned with MiXCR, with productive beta chains retained. Duplicate CDR3 protein sequences are folded into a single record with the most common DNA and genes. The sample contains thousands of distinct CDR3 sequences, roughly a sixth of them found a single time. Of the sample, roughly 60% is held by the ten largest clones. These receptors were obtained from a human patient who had a liver transplant. After transplantation, some T cells may belong to the graft donor instead of the recipient.

The chain carries TRBV6-1 and TRBJ1-5; TRBD1 is a possible D gene (6 bases). CDR3 length: 16 amino acids. The V gene lost 6 bases and the J gene lost 0 bases, with 15 bases spanning the gap. The germline CDR1 and CDR2 sequences are MNHNS and SASEGT. The CDR3 region has the DNA TGTGCCAGCAGCCCTTACAGGGCTCTTAGCAATCAGCCCCAGCATTTT. Translated, it gives CASSPYRALSNQPQHF.

By share of the sample, this clonotype is medium-sized. The CDR3 is CATSARTGNGYTF. CDR3 sequence (DNA): TGTGCCACCAGTGCGAGGACAGGGAACGGCTACACCTTC. The chain couples TRBV24-1 to TRBJ1-2; TRBD1 aligns across 8 bases. The CDR3 has 13 amino acids. J gave up 8 bases and V 5 bases, and 6 bases lay outside the gene matches. The germline gives CDR1 KGHDR, CDR2 SFDVKD.

This clonotype was found many times. This chain joins TRBV28 and TRBJ2-1, with D perhaps TRBD2 (6 bases). The CDR3 spans 16 residues. Trimming shortened V by 5 bases and J by 3 bases, and 17 bases separated the two germline ends. Germline V lookup: CDR1 MDHEN, CDR2 SYDVKM. CDR3: CASSPLISGYYNEQFF. DNA of the CDR3: TGTGCCAGCAGTCCCCTCATCAGCGGGTACTACAATGAGCAGTTCTTC.

This clonotype is medium-sized in the sample. The chain links TRBV5-6 to TRBJ1-2, with D unresolved. Germline CDR1 SGHDT, CDR2 YYEEEE. Trimming removed 0 bases from V and 0 bases from J, with 9 bases in between. The CDR3 covers 15 residues. CDR3 protein: CASSLVGVSNYGYTF. For the CDR3, the DNA is TGTGCCAGCAGCTTGGTGGGAGTCTCTAACTATGGCTACACCTTC.

This clonotype is classed as medium-sized. V and J are TRBV7-9 and TRBJ1-5; 7 nucleotides align to TRBD1. The germline gives CDR1 SEHNR, CDR2 FQNEAQ (reference sequence). The CDR3 sequence is 15 residues long. V lost 5 bases to trimming and J lost 5 bases; unmatched junction nucleotides: 9. The CDR3, as DNA: TGTGCCAGCAGCGAGACAGGGCCAGGAGATCAGCCCCAGCATTTT. Translation gives CASSETGPGDQPQHF.

Details on this clonotype: This could be a read error, since a much larger clone is one nucleotide away. The gene calls are TRBV19 and TRBJ2-1, with TRBD2 matching 7 bases. After removal of 6 bases from V and 5 bases from J, the junction contained 10 bases not matched to a gene. Looked up from germline, CDR1 is LNHDA and CDR2 is SQIVND (reference sequence). The CDR3 runs to 15 residues. The CDR3 loop is CASSWISGYNNEQFF. The CDR3 nucleotides are TGTGCCAGTAGCTGGATTAGCGGGTATAACAATGAGCAGTTCTTC. The complete variable domain, with remaining parts taken from reference TRBV19 and TRBJ2-1, reads DGGITQSPKYLFRKEGQNVTLSCEQNLNHDAMYWYRQDPGQGLRLIYYSQIVNDFQKGDIAEGYSVSREKKESFPLTVTSAQKNPTAFYLCASSWISGYNNEQFFGPGTRLTVL.